The 29 T cell receptor beta chains in this list originate from one sample, sequenced in a study of T cell clonality in common variable immunodeficiency. Only in-frame clones appear in the TCRdb table, and some are missing; sequencing was by immunoSEQ multiplex PCR. Observed in the sample are about 55,000 clones, none of them singletons. The specimen sequenced was peripheral blood mononuclear cells. These receptors came from a person aged 18 to 70 in good health.

This clone was seen repeatedly, ten times or more. From the germline J gene comes the end of the CDR3, since the read stops 3 residues before it. This chain uses TRBV5-4 with TRBJ2-5, with D maybe TRBD1 (5 bases). The CDR3 runs to 13 residues. Germline-derived CDR1 and CDR2 are SGHNT and YYREEE (reference sequence). Deletions cut 2 bases from V and 5 bases from J, with 10 bases between. CDR3 region: CASSLPAGETQYF. CDR3 bases read: TGTGCCAGCAGCTTACCGGCAGGGGAGACC.

This clone has at least ten counts. Read data end 3 residues before the CDR3 end; the end is taken from the germline J gene. V gene TRBV20-1 combines with J gene TRBJ2-7; 9 nucleotides align to TRBD1. CDR1 DFQATT and CDR2 SNEGSKA come from the germline V gene (reference sequence). The CDR3 loop spans 15 amino acids. The V segment lost 6 bases and the J segment 4 bases; nucleotides outside the gene matches: 13. The CDR3 sequence: CSAAEVGTGLYEQYF. Incomplete CDR3 DNA: TGCAGTGCAGCGGAGGTAGGGACAGGGTTATACGAG.

This clone has ten or more counts. Sequencing ends 3 residues short of the CDR3 end; the germline J gene provides the rest. The rearrangement links TRBV11-2 to TRBJ2-5; the D call may be TRBD1 or TRBD2 (5 bases each). The CDR3 has 13 residues. V lost 5 bases, J lost 5 bases, and 12 bases lay in between. CDR1 is SGHAT and CDR2 is FQNNGV in the germline V gene. The covered CDR3 bases are TGTGCCAGCAGCCTCGGCAGGGAGGAGACC. Its translation: CASSLGREET. The CDR3 in its entirety is CASSLGREETQYF.

This clone came up many times. The CDR3 end is not reached by the read, which stops 3 residues before it; the germline J gene fills it in. The gene calls are TRBV11-3 and TRBJ1-2; D possibly corresponds to TRBD1 (5 bases). Germline V gene sequence: CDR1 SGHNT, CDR2 YENEEA. The CDR3 runs 15 residues. CDR3 DNA (partial): TGTGCAAGTCGCTTAGCGTCAGGGTCCGCCTATGGC. This codes for CASRLASGSAYG. The CDR3, in full, reads CASRLASGSAYGYTF.

This clone was recorded at least ten times. Read coverage stops 3 residues before the CDR3 terminus; the germline J gene supplies the remainder. The chain recombines TRBV7-2 with TRBJ1-4, with D perhaps TRBD1 (5 bases). V was shortened by 6 bases and J by 4 bases, with 15 bases between the two germline ends. Germline V CDR1 and CDR2: SGHTA, FQGNSA. CDR3 length: 15 residues. CDR3 bases read: TGTGCCAGCAGATCAAGGGGAGGGGATAATGAAAAA. Translating it yields CASRSRGGDNEK. The entire CDR3 is CASRSRGGDNEKLFF.

This clone was recorded a few times. Read data end 3 residues before the CDR3 end; the end is taken from the germline J gene. The J gene is TRBJ2-7, the V gene TRBV7-9; 7 bases are shared with TRBD1. The ends lost 8 bases at V and 4 bases at J; junction bases unmatched: 8. In germline, CDR1 is SEHNR, CDR2 FQNEAQ (reference sequence). The CDR3 spans 13 residues. The sequenced part of the CDR3 DNA is TGTGCCAGCTTCGAGGGGGACAGTTACGAG. It encodes CASFEGDSYE. The whole CDR3 sequence reads CASFEGDSYEQYF.

Many counts were recorded for this clone. From the germline J gene comes the end of the CDR3, since the read stops 3 residues before it. V and J are TRBV20-1 and TRBJ2-3; 11 bases align to TRBD2. This CDR3 comprises 14 residues. Losses at the gene ends were 5 bases for V and 4 bases for J; bases not matched to a gene: 5. CDR1 is DFQATT and CDR2 is SNEGSKA in the germline V gene (reference sequence). CDR3 protein: CSAVTSGNADTQYF. CDR3 DNA (partial): TGCAGTGCTGTGACTAGCGGGAACGCAGATACG.

This clone was observed at least ten times. The read stops 3 residues short of the end of the CDR3; the missing end is completed from the germline J gene. The V gene is TRBV28, the J gene TRBJ1-2; a weak D match, TRBD1 (5 bases). This CDR3 region has 17 residues. CDR1 MDHEN and CDR2 SYDVKM come from the germline V gene. V was shortened by 2 bases and J by 1 base, with 17 bases between the two germline ends. CDR3 DNA (partial): TGTGCCAGCAGTTTAGGAGGTCGAAGGGGCGGTAACTATGGC. As protein: CASSLGGRRGGNYG. The whole CDR3 protein reads CASSLGGRRGGNYGYTF.

This clone was recorded at least ten times. The read terminates 3 residues before the CDR3 end, so the remaining end is supplied by the germline J gene. J is TRBJ2-3 and V is TRBV29-1, with D tentatively TRBD2 (5 bases). The CDR3 is 13 residues long. Looked up from germline, CDR1 is SQVTM and CDR2 is ANQGSEA. The V and J ends lost 4 bases and 0 bases respectively, with 8 bases between them. The CDR3 loop reads CSVGGRSTDTQYF. Incomplete CDR3 DNA: TGCAGCGTTGGCGGGCGGAGCACAGATACG.

This clone was found many times. The read stops 3 residues short of the end of the CDR3; the missing end is completed from the germline J gene. The chain combines TRBV5-1 with TRBJ1-4; TRBD1 aligns across 9 bases. The germline gives CDR1 SGHRS, CDR2 YFSETQ. V lost 2 bases and J lost 6; bases outside the gene matches: 5. The CDR3 length is 15 residues. The CDR3 bases that were read are TGCGCCAGCAGCTTACAGGGGGCGATGGATGAAAAA. Its protein product is CASSLQGAMDEK. The CDR3 as a whole reads CASSLQGAMDEKLFF.

This clone was seen at least ten times. The CDR3 DNA, read in part, is TGTGCCAGCAGCCCGACAGGAGGAGGGTATGGC. Its translation is CASSPTGGGYG. The whole CDR3 sequence reads CASSPTGGGYGYTF. The V gene is TRBV11-2, the J gene TRBJ1-2, with D perhaps matching TRBD1 (6 bases). The observed sequence ends 3 residues before the CDR3 terminus, with the missing tail filled in from the germline J gene. The CDR3 loop spans 14 amino acids. Deletions cut 5 bases from V and 5 bases from J, with 15 bases between. CDR1 SGHAT and CDR2 FQNNGV come from the germline V gene.

This clone was recorded many times. The CDR3 here is CAISQEGQSTQYF. The sequenced CDR3 bases are TGTGCCATCAGCCAAGAGGGTCAGAGTACC. The V and J genes are TRBV10-3 and TRBJ2-5, with D perhaps matching TRBD2 (5 bases). The CDR3 extends 3 residues past the end of the read, so its final part is completed from the germline J gene. CDR3 length: 13 residues. Germline values: CDR1 ENHRY, CDR2 SYGVKD.

In its sample, this clone was seen many times. The CDR3 is cut off 3 residues early in the read; its end comes from the germline J gene. The rearrangement joins TRBV18 to TRBJ2-5; D is possibly TRBD2 (6 bases). Trimming cost V 3 bases and J 5 bases, with 10 bases left between them. The CDR3 runs 13 residues. The germline CDR1 and CDR2 sequences are KGHSH and LQKENI. Incomplete CDR3 DNA: TGTGCCAGCTCACCCTCAGGGAGGGAGACC. Amino acid sequence: CASSPSGRET. The complete CDR3 protein is CASSPSGRETQYF.

This clone was recorded many times. The sequenced fragment ends 3 residues before the CDR3 boundary, so the rest is inferred from the germline J gene. V usage is TRBV5-1 and J usage is TRBJ2-5; D gene uncertain. V was trimmed by 0 bases and J by 4 bases, leaving 7 bases between them. Germline CDR1 is SGHRS and CDR2 is YFSETQ. This CDR3 is built from 13 residues. This CDR3 reads CASSLVFGETQYF. The DNA read from the CDR3 is TGCGCCAGCAGCTTGGTATTCGGAGAGACC.

Concerning this clone itself: The CDR3 end falls 3 residues outside the read, so it is completed with the germline J gene. The chain joins TRBV16 to TRBJ2-3; 7 positions agree with TRBD2. The germline V gene has CDR1 KGHSY and CDR2 FQNENV. The CDR3 has 14 residues. The sequenced part of the CDR3 DNA is TGTGCCAGCAGCCAATCGGGGAGGGGAGAGACG. Its protein product is CASSQSGRGET. The whole CDR3 is CASSQSGRGETQYF.

This clone was observed a handful of times. The read ends 3 residues early relative to the CDR3; the germline J gene fills the gap. The chain carries TRBV20-1 and TRBJ2-5, with D tentatively TRBD2 (5 bases). The CDR3 has 11 amino acids. Deletions cut 8 bases from V and 6 bases from J, with 13 bases between. The V gene's germline CDR1 is DFQATT and CDR2 SNEGSKA (reference sequence). CDR3 bases read: TGCAGTCCGGGGTTCGTAAAGACC. Its protein is CSPGFVKT. The entire CDR3 reads CSPGFVKTQYF.

A remark on this clone: The read gets to within 3 residues of the CDR3 end, and the germline J gene fills in the rest. The J gene is TRBJ2-1, the V gene TRBV2, with TRBD2 matching over 7 bases. Per germline, CDR1 SNHLY and CDR2 FYNNEI. This CDR3 contains 14 residues. The trim removed 7 bases at V and 8 bases at J, leaving 11 bases unmatched. The CDR3: CASTLEGRGYEQFF. The CDR3 bases that were read are TGTGCCAGCACCCTAGAAGGGAGGGGCTATGAG.

This clone was detected many times. Coverage ceases 3 residues before the CDR3 finishes, and the germline J gene fills in the end. This chain connects TRBV20-1 to TRBJ2-5; TRBD2 matches at 11 bases. The CDR3 covers 16 residues. The germline V gene has CDR1 DFQATT and CDR2 SNEGSKA (reference sequence). Trimming at V came to 1 base and at J to 3 bases, leaving 7 bases not matched to a gene. CDR3 in amino acids: CSARGFGTSGEETQYF. Incomplete CDR3 DNA: TGCAGTGCTAGAGGTTTCGGGACTAGCGGAGAAGAGACC.

This clone was observed at least ten times. The observed sequence ends 3 residues before the CDR3 terminus, with the missing tail filled in from the germline J gene. V and J are TRBV28 and TRBJ2-1, with 7 bases fitting TRBD2. The CDR3 is 15 residues long. V was pared by 3 bases and J by 0 bases, with 2 bases of the junction left unmatched. CDR1 MDHEN and CDR2 SYDVKM come from the germline V gene. The CDR3 here is CASSFPGGSYNEQFF. The DNA read from the CDR3 is TGTGCCAGCAGTTTTCCGGGGGGCTCCTACAATGAG.

Ten or more counts support this clone. The read stops 3 residues short of the end of the CDR3; the missing end is completed from the germline J gene. The chain couples TRBV5-4 to TRBJ2-2; TRBD2 matches 13 bases. Losses at the gene ends were 4 bases for V and 8 bases for J; bases not matched to a gene: 2. CDR3 length equals 14 residues. Germline-derived CDR1 and CDR2 are SGHNT and YYREEE (reference sequence). This CDR3 is CASSGGLAGGELFF. The CDR3 bases that were read are TGTGCCAGCAGCGGGGGACTAGCGGGAGGGGAG.

In its sample, this clone was seen many times. The read ends 3 residues before the CDR3 terminus; that terminus is restored from the germline J gene. The chain uses TRBV5-1 and TRBJ2-3, with D possibly being TRBD1 (5 bases). With 3 bases removed from V and 1 base from J, the gap between germline ends came to 18 bases. The CDR3 is 17 residues long. Germline CDR1 and CDR2: SGHRS and YFSETQ. CDR3 region: CASSSRSGRERTDTQYF. The DNA read from the CDR3 is TGCGCCAGCAGCTCCCGATCGGGCAGGGAACGCACAGATACG. The whole variable domain, remainder taken from reference TRBV5-1 and TRBJ2-3, is KAGVTQTPRYLIKTRGQQVTLSCSPISGHRSVSWYQQTPGQGLQFLFEYFSETQRNKGNFPGRFSGRQFSNSRSEMNVSTLELGDSALYLCASSSRSGRERTDTQYFGPGTRLTVL.

There are many counts of this clone. The read gets to within 3 residues of the CDR3 end, and the germline J gene fills in the rest. The chain links TRBV19 to TRBJ1-5; D possibly corresponds to TRBD1 (6 bases). Germline loops: CDR1 LNHDA, CDR2 SQIVND (reference sequence). The V end lost 8 bases, the J end lost 6 bases, and 23 bases lay between the germline ends. This CDR3 contains 16 residues. CDR3 sequence reads: CASRSQGLVGSQPQHF. CDR3 bases read: TGTGCCAGTCGGTCACAGGGTTTAGTTGGTAGTCAGCCC.

This clone came up many times. The observed sequence ends 3 residues before the CDR3 terminus, with the missing tail filled in from the germline J gene. The genes are TRBV28 and TRBJ2-1; 7 bases align to TRBD2. Trimming removed 2 bases from V and 2 bases from J; junction bases left unmatched: 0. CDR1 is MDHEN, CDR2 SYDVKM, per germline. The CDR3 has 14 amino acids. Incomplete CDR3 DNA: TGTGCCAGCAGTTTACTAGCGGCCTACAATGAG. Protein sequence: CASSLLAAYNE. The whole CDR3 sequence is CASSLLAAYNEQFF.

This clone was recorded at least ten times. The read terminates 3 residues before the CDR3 end, so the remaining end is supplied by the germline J gene. The genes are TRBV6-2 or TRBV6-3 and TRBJ2-1, with 11 nucleotides matching TRBD2. Losses at the gene ends were 5 bases for V and 7 bases for J; bases not matched to a gene: 10. Germline lookup yields CDR1 MNHEY and CDR2 SVGEGT. The CDR3 totals 16 residues. The covered CDR3 bases are TGTGCCAGCAGTCCCCTCGGGCTAGCGGGGGGAAATGAG. This codes for CASSPLGLAGGNE. In full, the CDR3 is CASSPLGLAGGNEQFF.

Details on this clone: The read is 3 residues too short to cover the CDR3 end, so that end is filled in from the germline J gene. V gene TRBV5-6 combines with J gene TRBJ1-2; D is ambiguous. CDR1 is SGHDT, CDR2 YYEEEE, per germline. The CDR3 is made up of 15 amino acids. CDR3 DNA (partial): TGTGCCAGCAGCCACGGACTAGCGCAGGAGAATGAC. It translates to CASSHGLAQEND. The full CDR3 sequence reads CASSHGLAQENDYTF. The full variable domain, completed using reference TRBV5-6 and TRBJ1-2, is DAGVTQSPTHLIKTRGQQVTLRCSPKSGHDTVSWYQQALGQGPQFIFQYYEEEERQRGNFPDRFSGHQFPNYSSELNVNALLLGDSALYLCASSHGLAQENDYTFGSGTRLTVV.

There are many counts of this clone. The CDR3 loop reads CASSDGTGVTDTQYF. The covered CDR3 bases are TGTGCCAGCAGTGACGGGACGGGGGTCACAGATACG. The V gene is TRBV6-1, the J gene TRBJ2-3; a weak D match, TRBD2 (6 bases). The read ends 3 residues shy of where the CDR3 ends; the end is completed using the germline J gene. Germline V lookup: CDR1 MNHNS, CDR2 SASEGT. The length of the CDR3 is 15 residues. V dropped 3 bases and J dropped 2 bases, with 12 bases sitting between them.

This clone was seen repeatedly, ten times or more. The read halts 3 residues ahead of the CDR3 end, with the missing end drawn from the germline J gene. The rearrangement uses TRBV2 and TRBJ2-3, with TRBD1 as a possible D gene (6 bases). The CDR3 extends over 16 amino acids. CDR1 is SNHLY and CDR2 is FYNNEI in the germline V gene. The CDR3 sequence: CASSIRTARWEETQYF. CDR3 DNA, as far as it was read: TGTGCCAGCAGCATTCGGACAGCTAGGTGGGAAGAGACG.

This clone was picked up many times. The read is 3 residues too short to cover the CDR3 end, so that end is filled in from the germline J gene. The chain couples TRBV14 to TRBJ2-1; 9 bases line up with TRBD1. CDR3 length: 15 residues. V lost 3 bases to trimming and J lost 5 bases; unmatched junction nucleotides: 5. Germline V lookup: CDR1 SGHDN, CDR2 FVKESK. The part of the CDR3 DNA that was read is TGTGCCAGCAGCCAGGGGACAGGGAGAGACAATGAG. It is translated as CASSQGTGRDNE. The CDR3 in full is CASSQGTGRDNEQFF.

This clone came up many times. Read data end 3 residues before the CDR3 end; the end is taken from the germline J gene. This chain links TRBV5-1 with TRBJ1-4; 7 nucleotides agree with TRBD1. Per the germline V gene, CDR1 is SGHRS and CDR2 is YFSETQ. The CDR3 is 14 amino acids. The ends lost 5 bases at V and 6 bases at J; junction bases unmatched: 7. CDR3 bases read: TGCGCCAGCAGTCTTAGGGGGCTAGATGAAAAA. This sequence encodes CASSLRGLDEK. The entire CDR3 sequence reads CASSLRGLDEKLFF.